This T cell receptor beta chain was captured by sequencing in a study of shared T cell receptors in the human thymus (dated by TCRdb to the early 2020s). Concerning the study at large: The study examined how self-reactive, shared T-cell receptor alpha chains are generated in the human thymus.

About this clone itself: What antigen it recognizes has not been identified. Base qualities are not recorded, but no much larger clone differs from it by a single base.

Library construction relied on the immunoSEQ multiplex PCR assay. In its TCRdb copy, this immuneACCESS table keeps in-frame sequences only and misses some clones. Where compared with another copy, unresolved V genes explain less than half of these, and the others have no known cause. The table for this sample lists about 660,000 clones; roughly 90% of them were counted only once. The ten biggest clones cover around 0.0099% of the sample. The same data also went into a second study, on human thymus T cells. From the second report: In Finland, the donors were immunologically healthy infants who were having open corrective cardiac surgery for congenital heart defects. Thymus tissue was collected as surgical resects that were removed during corrective cardiac surgery. Usage of V and J gene segments appeared to be biased in both the thymic and the peripheral blood repertoires. The related research found that thymic TCR repertoires overlapped highly between unrelated individuals. The study described the TCR alpha and beta repertoires in about 8 infant thymus samples and four matching peripheral blood samples. The infant donors were about 6 to 244 days old, and the cohort included six males and a couple of females. Thymocytes were released mechanically from tissue and stored at -70 °C as pellets of about 9.5-32 million cells. A QIAsymphony instrument was used to extract genomic DNA from the frozen cell pellets. The immunoSEQ multiplex PCR assay was used to amplify the TCRB and TCRAD loci from a standardized quantity of quality-controlled genomic DNA. The amplicons spanned the V(D)J region and were long enough to cover the CDR3 and allow V and J genes to be identified. Amplicon sequencing was performed on an Illumina platform through the commercial immunoSEQ service. Primer bias and sequencing errors were corrected as previously described, and TCRAD and TCRB were defined on the basis of the IMGT database. The repertoires were analysed using immunoSEQ Analyzer 3.0 and VDJTools for basic statistics, V/J segment usage, diversity estimates, rarefaction and pairwise overlap. To estimate diversity, the Chao1, ChaoE, Efron-Thisted, Shannon and inverse Simpson indices were applied, and diversity was also estimated on datasets down-sampled to the smallest sample. Repertoire overlap was assessed by strict matching of CDR3 nucleotide sequence, V gene and J gene, and clustering was done by Jaccard-based multidimensional scaling. On average, thymus samples gave hundreds of thousands of unique TCRB clonotypes, whereas blood samples gave 80,000 to 85,000.

The sequencing sample was made of thymocytes. This TCR was sampled from a boy under two years old with a congenital heart defect. Donor details come from another sample of the same person, matched by shared clones.

The CDR3 has the sequence CASSLEWTGVGYGYTF. The sequenced DNA: TGCGCCAGCAGCTTGGAGTGGACAGGGGTCGGGTATGGCTACACCTTC. The sequence is built from TRBV5-1 and TRBJ1-2; 9 nucleotides in the junction match TRBD1. The CDR3 starts with the cysteine, ends with the phenylalanine, and has 16 residues. Left in the record is the CDR3 DNA by itself, 48 bases read in frame from the first base. Trimming leaves V shorter by 0 bases and J shorter by 5 bases, with the junction holding 8 bases beyond the gene matches. According to the germline V gene, CDR1 reads SGHRS and CDR2 reads YFSETQ.